This T cell receptor beta chain was recovered during a study of blood T cell repertoires in COVID-19. About the study: Some COVID-19 samples were acute and others convalescent; all came from the United States, Italy and Spain.

How the authors handled the data: Amplified reference gene primers provided the basis for estimating nucleated cell counts. The assay was immunoSEQ multiplex PCR, and TCRdb's table has in-frame clones only and misses some. V and J calls and clone size are those listed in that table; D and trimming were worked out from the DNA. The data show 280,000 or so clones, about four fifths seen once. The germline V and J ends were trimmed by 6 bases and 3 bases, with 17 bases remaining between them. The CDR3 is made up of 16 amino acids. The germline CDR1 and CDR2 sequences are LNHDA and SQIVND (reference sequence).

The source material was peripheral blood. This TCR came from a woman between 50 and 59 years old who had recovered from COVID-19. V and J are TRBV19 and TRBJ2-2; possible D gene TRBD1, 5 bases. Written as DNA, the CDR3 is TGTGCCAGTAGCTACTCCAGGCCGACAGACACCGGGGAGCTGTTTTTT. The encoded protein is CASSYSRPTDTGELFF.